The 10 T cell receptor beta chains given below trace back to one sample, sequenced in a study of blood T cell repertoires in COVID-19. The table came from immunoSEQ multiplex PCR; TCRdb's copy has only in-frame clones and leaves some out. Of about 140,000 clones listed, 75% to 90% are singletons. Sequenced material: peripheral blood. The receptors were sampled from a man aged 45 to 65 who had recovered from COVID-19.

J is TRBJ1-1 and V is TRBV4-2; the D gene is possibly TRBD1 (5 bases). The CDR3 extends over 14 amino acids. Per the germline V gene, CDR1 is LGHNA and CDR2 is YNFKEQ. Trimming pared 0 bases from V and 4 bases from J, leaving 9 bases between. CDR3 protein: CASSQDSGGTEAFF. The CDR3 DNA sequence: TGTGCCAGCAGCCAAGATTCCGGGGGCACTGAAGCTTTCTTT.

This sequence joins TRBV2 and TRBJ1-2; 7 bases agree with TRBD1. Trimming cost V 6 bases and J 10 bases; bases outside gene matches: 11. This CDR3 is 13 amino acids long. Germline V CDR1 and CDR2: SNHLY, FYNNEI. CDR3 residues: CASSRQGGGDYTF. The CDR3, as DNA: TGTGCCAGCAGCCGACAGGGTGGTGGGGACTACACCTTC.

The rearrangement links TRBV28 to TRBJ2-1; TRBD1 matches at 8 bases. The CDR3 consists of 14 residues. The germline V gene encodes CDR1 MDHEN and CDR2 SYDVKM. V shed 6 bases, J shed 6 bases, and the junction held 7 bases outside the gene matches. CDR3 in amino acids: CASSTETGANEQFF. CDR3 coding DNA: TGTGCCAGCAGCACCGAGACAGGGGCCAATGAGCAGTTCTTC. The whole variable domain, remainder taken from reference TRBV28 and TRBJ2-1, is DVKVTQSSRYLVKRTGEKVFLECVQDMDHENMFWYRQDPGLGLRLIYFSYDVKMKEKGDIPEGYSVSREKKERFSLILESASTNQTSMYLCASSTETGANEQFFGPGTRLTVL.

The chain combines TRBV30 with TRBJ1-2; 10 bases align to TRBD1. Germline CDR1 is GTSNPN and CDR2 is SVGIG (reference sequence). Trimming removed 0 bases from V and 8 bases from J; junction bases left unmatched: 6. CDR3 length equals 14 residues. The CDR3 DNA reads TGTGCCTGGAGTGTACTGGGACAGGGGATAGGCTACACCTTC. Translating it yields CAWSVLGQGIGYTF.

The chain couples TRBV11-2 to TRBJ2-1; 11 positions match TRBD2. This CDR3 has 16 residues. Trimming at V came to 2 bases and at J to 4 bases, leaving 4 bases not matched to a gene. Germline assignment: CDR1 SGHAT and CDR2 FQNNGV. The DNA of the CDR3 is TGTGCCAGCAGCTTAAATAGCGGGGGGGCTTACAATGAGCAGTTCTTC. Its translation: CASSLNSGGAYNEQFF.

The chain joins TRBV9 to TRBJ2-2; 9 nucleotides agree with TRBD2. The CDR3 contains 16 residues. The J segment lost 4 bases and the V segment lost 3 bases, leaving 7 bases of the junction unmatched. The germline CDR1 and CDR2 sequences are SGDLS and YYNGEE. In nucleotides, the CDR3 is TGTGCCAGCAGCGCAGGACTAGCGTATGGCACCGGGGAGCTGTTTTTT. As protein: CASSAGLAYGTGELFF.

This chain connects TRBV29-1 to TRBJ1-1; D is ambiguous. From germline, CDR1 is SQVTM and CDR2 ANQGSEA. The CDR3 loop spans 14 amino acids. V was trimmed by 5 bases and J by 0 bases, leaving 13 bases between them. DNA of the CDR3: TGCAGCGTTTACAGACTACTCATGAACACTGAAGCTTTCTTT. It encodes CSVYRLLMNTEAFF.

This clone was seen once. The chain uses TRBV3-1 (or the pseudogene TRBV3-2) and TRBJ2-4, with 9 nucleotides matching TRBD1. This CDR3 is 12 amino acids long. Germline lookup yields CDR1 LGHDT and CDR2 YNNKEL (reference sequence). Trimming removed 4 bases from V and 9 bases from J; junction bases left unmatched: 1. Written as DNA, the CDR3 is TGTGCCAGCAGCCGGACAGGGGCCATTCAGTACTTC. Amino acid sequence: CASSRTGAIQYF.

The rearrangement joins TRBV18 to TRBJ2-2; 12 nucleotides match TRBD1. The CDR3 extends over 17 amino acids. Trimming took 3 bases from V and 5 from J; bases not matched to a gene: 7. Germline CDR1 reads KGHSH; CDR2 reads LQKENI. The CDR3 is CASSPTGTGGKTGELFF. The CDR3 coding sequence is TGTGCCAGCTCACCCACGGGGACAGGGGGCAAGACCGGGGAGCTGTTTTTT.

The V call is TRBV11-2, the J call TRBJ1-2; D is unclear. V was pared by 2 bases and J by 6 bases, with 10 bases between. This CDR3 is built from 13 residues. Germline CDR1 is SGHAT and CDR2 is FQNNGV. The CDR3 nucleotides are TGTGCCAGCAGCTTAAGCCCAGCGCATGGCTACACCTTC. Encoded protein: CASSLSPAHGYTF.